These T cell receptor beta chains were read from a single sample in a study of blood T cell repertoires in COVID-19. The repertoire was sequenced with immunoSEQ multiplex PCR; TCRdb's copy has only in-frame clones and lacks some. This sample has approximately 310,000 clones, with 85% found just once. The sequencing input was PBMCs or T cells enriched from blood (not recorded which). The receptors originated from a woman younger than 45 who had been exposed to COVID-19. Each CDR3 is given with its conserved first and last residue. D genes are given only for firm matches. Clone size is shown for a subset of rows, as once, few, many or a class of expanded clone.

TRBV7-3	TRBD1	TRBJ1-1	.	CASSLTITDRGGTEAFF	TGTGCCAGCAGCTTAACGATAACGGACAGGGGGGGCACTGAAGCTTTCTTT
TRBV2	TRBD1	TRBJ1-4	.	CASSPDRGREKLFF	TGTGCCAGCAGCCCGGACAGGGGAAGAGAAAAACTGTTTTTT
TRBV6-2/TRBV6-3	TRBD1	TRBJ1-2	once	CASSWDRSGYTF	TGTGCCAGCAGTTGGGACAGGTCTGGCTACACCTTC
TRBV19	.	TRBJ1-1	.	CASSPGRGGDTIEAFF	TGTGCCAGTAGTCCTGGGAGGGGCGGGGACACTATTGAAGCTTTCTTT
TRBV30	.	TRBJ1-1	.	CAWSTTENTEAFF	TGTGCCTGGAGTACGACAGAGAACACTGAAGCTTTCTTT
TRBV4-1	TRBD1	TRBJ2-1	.	CASSERTGTGNHEQFF	TGCGCCAGCAGCGAACGAACCGGGACAGGGAACCATGAGCAGTTCTTC
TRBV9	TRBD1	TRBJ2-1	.	CASSAWDRGVNEQFF	TGTGCCAGCAGCGCCTGGGACAGGGGCGTGAATGAGCAGTTCTTC
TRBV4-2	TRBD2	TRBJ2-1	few	CASSRKREYNEQFF	TGTGCCAGCAGCCGTAAGCGGGAGTATAATGAGCAGTTCTTC
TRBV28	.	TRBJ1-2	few	CASSLDRAGGYTF	TGTGCCAGCAGTTTAGACCGGGCGGGGGGCTACACCTTC
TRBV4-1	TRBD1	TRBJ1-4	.	CASNSPGQGPTNEKLFF	TGCGCCAGCAACTCACCGGGACAGGGGCCAACTAATGAAAAACTGTTTTTT
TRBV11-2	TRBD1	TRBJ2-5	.	CASSPGQGQQETQYF	TGTGCCAGCAGCCCCGGACAGGGGCAACAAGAGACCCAGTACTTC
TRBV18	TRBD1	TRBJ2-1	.	CASSPLPRTGVHNEQFF	TGTGCCAGCTCACCACTACCACGGACAGGGGTTCACAATGAGCAGTTCTTC
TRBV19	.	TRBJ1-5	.	CASSIGGAINQPQHF	TGTGCCAGTAGTATCGGAGGGGCGATCAATCAGCCCCAGCATTTT
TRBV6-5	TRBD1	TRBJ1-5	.	CASSYSGTGVGQPQHF	TGTGCCAGCAGTTACTCCGGGACAGGGGTTGGGCAGCCCCAGCATTTT
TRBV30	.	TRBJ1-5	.	CAWSIERRYQPQHF	TGTGCCTGGAGCATAGAGAGGAGATATCAGCCCCAGCATTTT
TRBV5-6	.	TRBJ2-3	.	CASSLYSSSSTDTQYF	TGTGCCAGCAGCTTGTATAGTAGTTCTAGCACAGATACGCAGTATTTT
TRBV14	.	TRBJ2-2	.	CASSSHLGQGNTGELFF	TGTGCCAGCAGCTCCCATCTCGGCCAGGGGAACACCGGGGAGCTGTTTTTT
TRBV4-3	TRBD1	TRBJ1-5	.	CASSPDRESNQPQHF	TGCGCCAGCAGCCCCGACAGGGAGAGCAATCAGCCCCAGCATTTT
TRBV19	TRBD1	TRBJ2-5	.	CASSRDRQETQYF	TGTGCCAGTAGCAGGGACAGACAAGAGACCCAGTACTTC
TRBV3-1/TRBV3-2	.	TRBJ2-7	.	CASSQEVPQRETLYEQYF	TGTGCCAGCAGCCAAGAAGTCCCCCAGAGGGAAACTTTATACGAGCAGTACTTC
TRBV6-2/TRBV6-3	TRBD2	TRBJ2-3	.	CASSPGLAVGGDTQYF	TGTGCCAGCAGTCCGGGACTAGCGGTTGGAGGGGATACGCAGTATTTT
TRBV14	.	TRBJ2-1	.	CASSQQTGYEQFF	TGTGCCAGCAGCCAACAAACAGGATATGAGCAGTTCTTC
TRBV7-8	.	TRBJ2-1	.	CASSLGGLYNEQFF	TGTGCCAGCAGCTTAGGAGGTCTGTACAATGAGCAGTTCTTC
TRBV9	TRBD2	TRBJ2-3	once	CASSPSIWTRNLRRDTQYF	TGTGCCAGCAGCCCCAGTATCTGGACTAGAAACCTTAGGAGAGATACGCAGTATTTT
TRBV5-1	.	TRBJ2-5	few	CASSPRGGETQYF	TGCGCCAGCAGCCCCAGGGGTGGGGAGACCCAGTACTTC
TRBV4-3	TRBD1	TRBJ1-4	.	CASSQSGQGSAANEKLFF	TGCGCCAGCAGCCAATCTGGACAGGGAAGTGCGGCGAATGAAAAACTGTTTTTT
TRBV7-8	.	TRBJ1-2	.	CASSLARFRVNYGYTF	TGTGCCAGCAGCTTAGCGCGATTTCGGGTGAACTATGGCTACACCTTC
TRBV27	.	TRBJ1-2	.	CASSSPSTDGRTANYGYTF	TGTGCCAGCAGTTCCCCATCGACGGACGGACGGACTGCTAACTATGGCTACACCTTC
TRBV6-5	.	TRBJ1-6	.	CAGQIGLGEAPLHF	TGTGCCGGCCAAATCGGCCTCGGGGAAGCACCCCTCCACTTT
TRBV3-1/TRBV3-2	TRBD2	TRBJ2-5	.	CASSLTSGGRETQYF	TGTGCCAGCAGCTTAACTAGCGGGGGGCGGGAGACCCAGTACTTC
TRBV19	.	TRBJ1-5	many	CASRRQAGEPQHF	TGTGCCAGTAGAAGGCAGGCCGGGGAGCCCCAGCATTTT
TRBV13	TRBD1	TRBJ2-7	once	CASSSTGDRAYEQYF	TGTGCCAGCAGCTCCACGGGGGACAGGGCCTACGAGCAGTACTTC
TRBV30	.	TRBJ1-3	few	CAWSTKPRGTIYF	TGTGCCTGGAGTACCAAGCCACGGGGCACCATATATTTT
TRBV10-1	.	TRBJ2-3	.	CASSDPRTDTQYF	TGCGCCAGCAGTGACCCTCGCACAGATACGCAGTATTTT
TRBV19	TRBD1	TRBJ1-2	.	CATGTGGRSYGYTF	TGTGCCACCGGGACAGGGGGTAGAAGCTATGGCTACACCTTC
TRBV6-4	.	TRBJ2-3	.	CAIGTGLVAGGTDTQYF	TGTGCCATTGGGACAGGGCTAGTAGCGGGGGGCACAGATACGCAGTATTTT
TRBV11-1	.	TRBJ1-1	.	CASSTLRGGTEAFF	TGTGCCAGCAGTACATTACGGGGGGGCACTGAAGCTTTCTTT
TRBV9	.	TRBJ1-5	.	CASSADSGDSNQPQHF	TGTGCCAGCAGCGCCGACTCAGGGGATAGCAATCAGCCCCAGCATTTT
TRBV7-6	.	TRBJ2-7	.	CASGETPVDEQYF	TGTGCCAGCGGGGAGACCCCAGTGGACGAGCAGTACTTC
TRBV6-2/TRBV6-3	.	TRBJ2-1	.	CASSRYLSLEQFF	TGTGCCAGCAGTCGATACTTATCCCTTGAGCAGTTCTTC
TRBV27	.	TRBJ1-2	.	CASSLMSGEAPVNGYTF	TGTGCCAGCAGTTTAATGAGTGGGGAGGCCCCAGTAAATGGCTACACCTTC
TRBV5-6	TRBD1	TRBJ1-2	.	CASSRDSDYGYTF	TGTGCCAGCAGCCGGGACAGTGACTATGGCTACACCTTC
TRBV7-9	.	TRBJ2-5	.	CASSLAFSSVEETQYF	TGTGCCAGCAGCTTAGCTTTTAGTAGCGTCGAGGAGACCCAGTACTTC
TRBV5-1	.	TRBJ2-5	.	CASSFVPDQETQYF	TGCGCCAGCAGCTTTGTTCCCGACCAAGAGACCCAGTACTTC
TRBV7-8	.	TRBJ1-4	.	CASSLYGQINEKLFF	TGTGCCAGCAGCTTGTACGGACAGATAAATGAAAAACTGTTTTTT
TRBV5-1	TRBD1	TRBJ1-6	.	CASSLGTGDISPLHF	TGCGCCAGCAGCTTGGGGACAGGGGATATTTCACCCCTCCACTTT
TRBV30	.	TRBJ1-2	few	CAWSPSGGGNYGYTF	TGTGCCTGGAGTCCATCGGGGGGAGGTAACTATGGCTACACCTTC